This TCR beta chain is from a study of blood T cell repertoires in COVID-19. Study information: Specimens from acute and convalescent COVID-19 originated in the United States, Italy and Spain. Sample material is recorded as cDNA or gDNA derived from T cells, B-cell-depleted T cells, or PBMCs.

In the source study's methods: Nucleated cell number was recorded as an estimate derived from reference gene primer amplification. Data came from immunoSEQ multiplex PCR; TCRdb stores just in-frame clones and leaves some out. V and J calls and clone size come straight from that table; D and trimming were deduced from the DNA. The sample contains about 180,000 clones, 65% to 90% of which appear only once. This clone came up once. Per the germline V gene, CDR1 is KGHSH and CDR2 is LQKENI. The germline V and J ends were trimmed by 4 bases and 6 bases, with 16 bases remaining between them. This CDR3 spans 16 amino acids.

Sequencing input: peripheral blood. The chain is built from TRBV18 and TRBJ1-6; unclear D gene. The sequence came from a man aged 50-60 years with active or convalescent COVID-19. The CDR3: CASSRPSSETNSPLHF. DNA of the CDR3: TGTGCCAGCTCACGCCCCAGTAGCGAGACTAATTCACCCCTCCACTTT.